This passage covers 26 T cell receptor beta chains from one sample sequenced in a study of cytomegalovirus exposure and HLA in healthy donors (dated by TCRdb to about 2017). The library was produced with the immunoSEQ multiplex PCR assay. A mixture of 60 forward primers for TCR Vbeta segments and 13 reverse primers for TCR Jbeta segments was used in the multiplex PCR. Here the immuneACCESS table is served through TCRdb, limited to in-frame sequences with V and J called. Missing clones are a known gap in these copies; in checked studies unresolved V genes cover under half, and the rest lacks a known reason. In all, the sample holds roughly 180,000 clones, and 75% to 80% of those were seen once. The ten top clones hold approximately 5.4% of the sample. The sequenced sample was PBMCs. These receptor sequences come from a woman aged 30 to 39 in good health and CMV-seropositive.

The rearrangement joins TRBV5-1 to TRBJ2-7, with unresolved D. Germline CDR1 is SGHRS and CDR2 is YFSETQ. V was pared by 4 bases and J by 3 bases, with 11 bases between. The CDR3 consists of 13 residues. CDR3 coding DNA: TGCGCCAGCAGCCCAGACTCAATCTACGAGCAGTACTTC. Residues: CASSPDSIYEQYF.

V usage is TRBV19 and J usage is TRBJ2-1, with D possibly matching TRBD2 (5 bases). Trimming took off 6 bases at V and 9 bases at J, with 15 bases between the two ends. The CDR3 has 13 amino acids. Germline CDR1 LNHDA, CDR2 SQIVND (reference sequence). CDR3 protein: CASRDRTAAEQFF. The CDR3 DNA is TGTGCCAGTAGGGACCGGACTGCTGCTGAGCAGTTCTTC.

The chain has TRBV6-5 and TRBJ2-1; tentatively, D is TRBD1 (6 bases). Germline CDR1 MNHEY, CDR2 SVGAGI. V shed 5 bases and J shed 5 bases, with 13 bases lying between them. This CDR3 has 14 amino acids. DNA of the CDR3: TGTGCCAGCAGTAGAGGGGACACTAACAATGAGCAGTTCTTC. Translating it yields CASSRGDTNNEQFF.

This chain links TRBV6-5 with TRBJ2-1; D perhaps matches TRBD1 (6 bases). Trimming removed 6 bases from V and 9 bases from J, with 18 bases in between. The CDR3 runs to 14 residues. From germline, CDR1 is MNHEY and CDR2 SVGAGI. The CDR3 is CASRSAGDISEQFF. CDR3 nucleotides: TGTGCCAGCAGGTCGGCCGGGGACATAAGTGAGCAGTTCTTC.

The rearrangement uses TRBV7-9 and TRBJ2-7, with 10 bases identical to TRBD1. The V segment lost 5 bases and the J segment 7 bases; nucleotides outside the gene matches: 11. This CDR3 contains 15 residues. Per the germline V gene, CDR1 is SEHNR and CDR2 is FQNEAQ (reference sequence). The CDR3 is CASSPRDRGLSEQYF. CDR3 DNA: TGTGCCAGCAGCCCCCGGGACAGGGGCTTATCTGAGCAGTACTTC. The whole variable domain, filled in from reference TRBV7-9 and TRBJ2-7, reads DTGVSQNPRHKITKRGQNVTFRCDPISEHNRLYWYRQTLGQGPEFLTYFQNEAQLEKSRLLSDRFSAERPKGSFSTLEIQRTEQGDSAMYLCASSPRDRGLSEQYFGPGTRLTVT.

The chain employs TRBV18 and TRBJ2-7, with 8 bases identical to TRBD1. V dropped 2 bases and J dropped 3; count of bases not matched to a gene: 6. This CDR3 region has 15 residues. CDR1 is KGHSH, CDR2 LQKENI, per germline. CDR3 region: CASSPRDRFDYEQYF. CDR3 DNA sequence: TGTGCCAGCTCACCAAGGGACAGGTTTGACTACGAGCAGTACTTC. The variable domain in full, with the rest retrieved from reference TRBV18 and TRBJ2-7, is NAGVMQNPRHLVRRRGQEARLRCSPMKGHSHVYWYRQLPEEGLKFMVYLQKENIIDESGMPKERFSAEFPKEGPSILRIQQVVRGDSAAYFCASSPRDRFDYEQYFGPGTRLTVT.

This clone has just one count. J is TRBJ2-7 and V is TRBV11-2; D remains ambiguous. CDR3 length: 12 residues. Between the trimmed V and J ends, which lost 2 bases and 3 bases, there was a span of 5 bases. Germline-derived CDR1 and CDR2 are SGHAT and FQNNGV. This CDR3 reads CASSLSLYEQYF. The CDR3 coding sequence is TGTGCCAGCAGCTTATCCCTCTACGAGCAGTACTTC.

Note on this clone: A read error is possible here, since a much larger clone lies one base away. The sample holds other DNA sequences that translate to the same CDR3. This chain uses TRBV7-9 with TRBJ1-1, with D possibly being TRBD1 (6 bases). V lost 4 bases and J 1 base, leaving 7 bases between the germline ends. This CDR3 has 13 amino acids. Germline V lookup: CDR1 SEHNR, CDR2 FQNEAQ (reference sequence). CDR3 in amino acids: CASSSTGNTEAFF. CDR3 bases: TGTGCCAGCAGCTCGACAGGGAACACTGAAGCTTTCTTT.

The chain employs TRBV27 and TRBJ1-5; D ambiguous. The CDR3 covers 15 residues. Germline V gene sequence: CDR1 MNHEY, CDR2 SMNVEV (reference sequence). The V end was cut by 0 bases, the J end by 4 bases, with 10 bases between. CDR3 DNA: TGTGCCAGCAGTTTATCGAATGGGCGTAATCAGCCCCAGCATTTT. Translation: CASSLSNGRNQPQHF.

As DNA, the CDR3 is TGTGCCAGCAGCCCTACTAGCGGGGGGCCAGATACGCAGTATTTT. It encodes CASSPTSGGPDTQYF. The V and J genes are TRBV9 and TRBJ2-3; 12 positions match TRBD2. Germline CDR1 is SGDLS and CDR2 is YYNGEE. Trimming at V came to 4 bases and at J to 4 bases, leaving 4 bases not matched to a gene. CDR3 size: 15 residues.

The rearrangement joins TRBV14 to TRBJ1-3, with D possibly matching TRBD1 (6 bases). CDR3 length equals 16 residues. Per germline, CDR1 SGHDN and CDR2 FVKESK. Trimming took 4 bases from V and 3 from J, leaving 16 bases between them. CDR3: CASSPRGRGIGNTIYF. In nucleotides, the CDR3 is TGTGCCAGCAGCCCGCGGGGGCGGGGCATTGGAAACACCATATATTTT.

The chain couples TRBV13 to TRBJ2-2; D not resolved. The CDR3 runs 12 residues. Germline V gene lookup returns CDR1 PRHDT and CDR2 FYEKMQ (reference sequence). The V end lost 0 bases, the J end lost 7 bases, and 3 bases lay between the germline ends. The DNA of the CDR3 is TGTGCCAGCAGCTTAGGCGGCGGGGAGCTGTTTTTT. It specifies CASSLGGGELFF.

The genes are TRBV9 and TRBJ2-7, with 7 bases lining up with TRBD2. Germline V lookup: CDR1 SGDLS, CDR2 YYNGEE. The CDR3 spans 16 residues. J was trimmed by 4 bases and V by 0 bases; bases with no gene match: 10. CDR3 protein: CASSVEGGGSLYEQYF. The CDR3 DNA reads TGTGCCAGCAGCGTAGAAGGCGGCGGGAGTTTGTACGAGCAGTACTTC.

This clone was seen more than once but under ten times. The germline gene is not matched at one end of the junction; a read error may be the cause. This chain uses TRBV4-1 with TRBJ1-2; D is perhaps TRBD1 (5 bases). The germline V gene encodes CDR1 MGHRA and CDR2 YSYEKL. This CDR3 spans 13 amino acids. CDR3 sequence: CASSHGGTAGYPF. DNA for the CDR3: TGCGCCAGCAGCCATGGCGGGACGGCGGGCTACCCCTTC.

The CDR3 DNA is TGTGCCAGCAGCTTAGGGACGGGAGTGGGCGAGCAGTACTTC. Protein sequence: CASSLGTGVGEQYF. This chain uses TRBV7-2 with TRBJ2-7, with D possibly being TRBD2 (6 bases). CDR3 length: 14 residues. Deletions cut 1 base from V and 6 bases from J, with 13 bases between. Germline lookup yields CDR1 SGHTA and CDR2 FQGNSA.

The chain uses TRBV18 and TRBJ2-7; D is ambiguous. Trimming removed 0 bases from V and 2 bases from J, with 11 bases in between. The germline gives CDR1 KGHSH, CDR2 LQKENI. The CDR3 sequence is 15 residues long. Here the CDR3 reads CASSPPRSPPYEQYF. CDR3 nucleotides: TGTGCCAGCTCACCACCGAGATCACCTCCCTACGAGCAGTACTTC.

The CDR3 is CASTGTGYTYEQYF. The CDR3 nucleotides are TGTGCCAGCACCGGGACAGGGTATACCTACGAGCAGTACTTC. The chain joins TRBV25-1 to TRBJ2-7; TRBD1 aligns across 9 bases. The junction had 6 bases not matched to a gene; V was cut back by 7 bases and J by 2 bases. CDR1 and CDR2 (germline): MGHDK, SYGVNS. The CDR3 spans 14 residues.

The chain combines TRBV2 with TRBJ1-2, with D possibly being TRBD1 (5 bases). Germline CDR1 is SNHLY and CDR2 is FYNNEI. V lost 6 bases to trimming and J lost 6 bases, with 23 bases between them. This CDR3 is built from 16 residues. CDR3 sequence (DNA): TGTGCCAGCAGCTTAGGGAACTTAGGGGTTGGAGATGGCTACACCTTC. This encodes CASSLGNLGVGDGYTF.

This clone has a handful of counts. The chain couples TRBV2 to TRBJ2-1, with D possibly TRBD1 on 6 matching bases. The germline V gene encodes CDR1 SNHLY and CDR2 FYNNEI. This CDR3 is built from 14 residues. Between the trimmed V and J ends, which lost 9 bases and 0 bases, there was a span of 12 bases. The CDR3 loop reads CARGQSISYNEQFF. DNA for the CDR3: TGTGCCAGAGGACAGTCCATCTCCTACAATGAGCAGTTCTTC.

The V and J genes are TRBV9 and TRBJ1-2; 7 bases are a match to TRBD1. The CDR3 has 12 residues. The V gene's germline CDR1 is SGDLS and CDR2 YYNGEE. After removal of 6 bases from V and 4 bases from J, the junction contained 3 bases not matched to a gene. CDR3 in amino acids: CASTDRAYGYTF. CDR3 sequence (DNA): TGTGCCAGCACAGACAGGGCCTATGGCTACACCTTC.

This clone is a singleton in its sample. The chain recombines TRBV28 with TRBJ2-3; 10 bases are a match to TRBD2. The germline V gene has CDR1 MDHEN and CDR2 SYDVKM. There are 16 residues in the CDR3. With 8 bases clipped from V and 2 bases from J, the junction kept 10 bases outside the gene matches. The CDR3, as DNA: TGTGCCAGCTCTGTCGGTAGCGGGGGGATCACAGATACGCAGTATTTT. The encoded protein is CASSVGSGGITDTQYF.

V and J are TRBV7-8 and TRBJ2-7; 11 positions match TRBD2. The CDR3 contains 14 residues. CDR1 and CDR2 (germline): SGHVS, FQNEAQ. V trimming: 1 base; J trimming: 12 bases; junction bases outside the gene matches: 8. The chain's CDR3 is CASSLELAGVIWYF. In nucleotides, the CDR3 is TGTGCCAGCAGCTTAGAACTAGCGGGAGTAATATGGTACTTC.

V is TRBV10-3 and J is TRBJ2-7; 12 nucleotides line up with TRBD1. V lost 6 bases to trimming and J lost 3 bases; unmatched junction nucleotides: 3. The V gene's germline CDR1 is ENHRY and CDR2 SYGVKD. The CDR3 totals 14 residues. Written as DNA, the CDR3 is TGTGCCATCAGGGGGACAGGGGGCTACTACGAGCAGTACTTC. Residues: CAIRGTGGYYEQYF.

The gene calls are TRBV11-1 and TRBJ2-3; 8 bases align to TRBD2. After removal of 3 bases from V and 2 bases from J, the junction contained 4 bases not matched to a gene. The CDR3 loop spans 15 amino acids. The germline CDR1 and CDR2 sequences are SGHAT and FQDESV (reference sequence). DNA for the CDR3: TGTGCCAGCAGCTTCGGGACTAGGGCCACAGATACGCAGTATTTT. It specifies CASSFGTRATDTQYF.

The chain joins TRBV19 to TRBJ2-2, with 7 bases aligning to TRBD1. Germline V lookup: CDR1 LNHDA, CDR2 SQIVND (reference sequence). After removal of 5 bases from V and 5 bases from J, the junction contained 20 bases not matched to a gene. CDR3 length: 19 residues. DNA of the CDR3: TGTGCCAGTAGTTATTGGACAGGTCCTAGTTCCCCCTCAACCGGGGAGCTGTTTTTT. This sequence encodes CASSYWTGPSSPSTGELFF.

The V call is TRBV9, the J call TRBJ1-4; the D gene is possibly TRBD1 (5 bases). Trimming removed 0 bases from V and 5 bases from J, with 11 bases in between. There are 15 residues in the CDR3. Germline V lookup: CDR1 SGDLS, CDR2 YYNGEE. The CDR3 sequence is CASSVGGVGNEKLFF. The CDR3 bases are TGTGCCAGCAGCGTAGGGGGGGTGGGGAATGAAAAACTGTTTTTT.